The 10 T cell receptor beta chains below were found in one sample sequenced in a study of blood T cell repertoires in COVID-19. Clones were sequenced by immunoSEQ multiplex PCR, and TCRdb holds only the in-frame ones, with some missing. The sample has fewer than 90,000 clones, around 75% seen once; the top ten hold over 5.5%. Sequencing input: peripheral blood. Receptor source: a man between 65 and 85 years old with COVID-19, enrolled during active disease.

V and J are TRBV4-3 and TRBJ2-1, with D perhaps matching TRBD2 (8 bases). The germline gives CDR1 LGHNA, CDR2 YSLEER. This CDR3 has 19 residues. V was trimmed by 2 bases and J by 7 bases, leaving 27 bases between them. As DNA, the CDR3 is TGCGCCAGCAGCCAATCTCAGGGGGTTAGCGGGATGGGGAGGAATGAGCAGTTCTTC. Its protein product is CASSQSQGVSGMGRNEQFF.

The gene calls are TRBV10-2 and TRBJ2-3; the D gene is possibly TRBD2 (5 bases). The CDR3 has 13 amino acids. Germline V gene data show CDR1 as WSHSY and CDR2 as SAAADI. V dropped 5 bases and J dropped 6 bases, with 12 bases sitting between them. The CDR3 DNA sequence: TGCGCCAGCAGTACCTCCGGGGTGGATACGCAGTATTTT. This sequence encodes CASSTSGVDTQYF.

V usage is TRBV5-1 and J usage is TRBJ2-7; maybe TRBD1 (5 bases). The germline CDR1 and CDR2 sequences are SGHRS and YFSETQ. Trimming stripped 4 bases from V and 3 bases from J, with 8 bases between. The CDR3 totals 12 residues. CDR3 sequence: CASSHQGYEQYF. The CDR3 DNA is TGCGCCAGCAGCCACCAGGGCTACGAGCAGTACTTC.

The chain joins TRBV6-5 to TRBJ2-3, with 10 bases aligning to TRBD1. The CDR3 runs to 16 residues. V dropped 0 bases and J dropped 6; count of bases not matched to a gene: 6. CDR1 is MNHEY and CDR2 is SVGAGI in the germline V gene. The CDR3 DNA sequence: TGTGCCAGCAGTTACTCTCCGACAGGGGGCAGGGATACGCAGTATTTT. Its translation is CASSYSPTGGRDTQYF.

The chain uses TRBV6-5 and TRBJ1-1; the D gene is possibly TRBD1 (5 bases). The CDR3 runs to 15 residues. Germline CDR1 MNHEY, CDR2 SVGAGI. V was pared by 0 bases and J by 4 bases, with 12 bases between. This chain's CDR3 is CASSYSRGKRTEAFF. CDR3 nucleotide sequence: TGTGCCAGCAGTTACTCAAGGGGAAAACGCACTGAAGCTTTCTTT.

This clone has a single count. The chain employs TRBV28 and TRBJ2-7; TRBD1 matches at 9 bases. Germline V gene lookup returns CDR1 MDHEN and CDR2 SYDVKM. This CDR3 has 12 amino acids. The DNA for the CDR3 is TGTGCTTCACAGGGGGCGTTTGACGAGCAGTACTTC. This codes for CASQGAFDEQYF.

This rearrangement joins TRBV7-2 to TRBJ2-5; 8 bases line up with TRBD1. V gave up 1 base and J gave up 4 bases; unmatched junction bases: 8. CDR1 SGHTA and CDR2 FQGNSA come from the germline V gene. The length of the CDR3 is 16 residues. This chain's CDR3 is CASSLEGRGLGETQYF. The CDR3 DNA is TGTGCCAGCAGCTTAGAAGGCAGGGGGCTTGGAGAGACCCAGTACTTC.

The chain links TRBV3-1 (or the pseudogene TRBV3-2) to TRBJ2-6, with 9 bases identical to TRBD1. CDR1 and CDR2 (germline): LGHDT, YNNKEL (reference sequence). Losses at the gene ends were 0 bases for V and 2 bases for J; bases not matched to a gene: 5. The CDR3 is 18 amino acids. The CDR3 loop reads CASSQERGTGTGANVLTF. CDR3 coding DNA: TGTGCCAGCAGCCAAGAAAGGGGGACAGGGACTGGGGCCAACGTCCTGACTTTC.

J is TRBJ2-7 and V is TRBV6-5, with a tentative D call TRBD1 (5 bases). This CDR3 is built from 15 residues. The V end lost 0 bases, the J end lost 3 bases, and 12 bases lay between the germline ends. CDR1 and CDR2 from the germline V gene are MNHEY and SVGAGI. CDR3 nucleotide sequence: TGTGCCAGCAGTTACTCGAGGCAGGGTGGCTACGAGCAGTACTTC. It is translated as CASSYSRQGGYEQYF.

CDR3 loop: CASSAYRAGEGETQYF. The CDR3 DNA reads TGTGCCAGCAGTGCTTATCGGGCGGGAGAAGGAGAGACCCAGTACTTC. The V gene is TRBV28, the J gene TRBJ2-5; 7 nucleotides line up with TRBD2. The length of the CDR3 is 16 residues. From germline, CDR1 is MDHEN and CDR2 SYDVKM. With V trimmed by 5 bases and J by 4 bases, 13 bases remained unmatched.